This TCR beta chain emerged from a study of T-cell reconstitution after alpha-beta-depleted transplantation in children. The study's findings and limits: Surviving recipient cells, namely T cells and thymic progenitors, were the source of high day-60 TCRbeta diversity in some patients. About two months after transplant, alpha-beta T cells reportedly came from several hundred expanded graft clones. Newly produced T cells mostly provided counts and TCRbeta diversity after one year, as hyperexpanded clones declined.

In regard to this clonotype: Its antigen remains unidentified.

For TCRbeta, the library was prepared with unique molecular identifiers. Each CDR3 protein is one row after TCRdb ran MiXCR on the PCR reads. In the table there are roughly 570,000 distinct CDR3 sequences, approximately 30% of which are singletons. The CDR3 consists of 16 residues. In germline, CDR1 is SEHNR, CDR2 FQNEAQ (reference sequence). Between the trimmed V and J ends, which lost 1 base and 6 bases, there was a span of 18 bases. This sequence was found in a boy in the first two years of life with Wiskott-Aldrich syndrome, due to receive a stem cell transplant. The sequencing used PBMCs, collected before TCRalphabeta/CD19-depleted stem cell transplant. The chain carries TRBV7-9 and TRBJ2-5; D not certain. CDR3 bases: TGTGCCAGCAGCTTAGAGTCGTCGAGCTATCACCAGACCCAGTACTTC. Translating it yields CASSLESSSYHQTQYF.